The 7 T cell receptor beta chains below were found in one sample sequenced in a study of T cells in localized non-small cell lung cancer. Here immunoSEQ multiplex PCR was the method, and the copy in TCRdb shows in-frame clones only, minus some. The repertoire holds some 3,500 clones, roughly 26% seen once, with around 15% in the top ten. The sample was lung tumor tissue, taken before any cancer treatment. The receptors here all came from a male donor aged 60 or older with stage I lung adenocarcinoma.

V gene TRBV6-8 combines with J gene TRBJ2-7; 8 bases are a match to TRBD2. The CDR3 loop spans 14 amino acids. Per germline, CDR1 MNHGY and CDR2 SAAAGT. V gave up 5 bases and J gave up 3 bases; unmatched junction bases: 6. The CDR3 nucleotides are TGTGCCAGCAGTCAAGGGGCGGGGGGCTACGAGCAGTACTTC. Translation gives CASSQGAGGYEQYF.

This clone is termed large. This sequence joins TRBV11-3 and TRBJ1-5, with 8 bases that match TRBD1. Germline CDR1 and CDR2: SGHNT and YENEEA. Trimming took 5 bases from V and 6 from J; bases not matched to a gene: 9. The CDR3 loop spans 15 amino acids. The chain's CDR3 is CASSQVTGEAQPQHF. DNA of the CDR3: TGTGCCAGCAGCCAAGTGACAGGGGAGGCTCAGCCCCAGCATTTT.

The chain uses TRBV29-1 and TRBJ2-7, with 7 positions matching TRBD1. The CDR3 is made up of 14 amino acids. V lost 4 bases, J lost 0 bases, and 6 bases stayed unmatched. CDR1 SQVTM and CDR2 ANQGSEA come from the germline V gene. CDR3 DNA: TGCAGCGTTGTAGGGGGCAGGAGCTCCTACGAGCAGTACTTC. It encodes CSVVGGRSSYEQYF.

J is TRBJ1-2 and V is TRBV6-8, with D uncertain. V lost 2 bases and J 7 bases, leaving 8 bases between the germline ends. The V gene's germline CDR1 is MNHGY and CDR2 SAAAGT. The CDR3 has 12 amino acids. CDR3 protein: CASSYVGGGYTF. The CDR3 DNA reads as TGTGCCAGCAGTTACGTGGGAGGTGGCTACACCTTC.

This clone was picked up a small number of times. The rearrangement links TRBV11-3 to TRBJ2-1; 8 bases line up with TRBD2. The CDR3 spans 16 residues. Germline V lookup: CDR1 SGHNT, CDR2 YENEEA. The J segment lost 1 base and the V segment lost 5 bases, leaving 7 bases of the junction unmatched. CDR3 DNA sequence: TGTGCCAGCAGCCCATTAAGCGGGGGATCCTACAATGAGCAGTTCTTC. Its protein is CASSPLSGGSYNEQFF.

The V and J genes are TRBV28 and TRBJ1-5; the match to TRBD1 covers 9 bases. V gave up 3 bases and J gave up 7 bases; unmatched junction bases: 7. Per the germline V gene, CDR1 is MDHEN and CDR2 is SYDVKM. CDR3 size: 15 residues. The CDR3 DNA follows: TGTGCCAGCAGTTTTCAGGGACAGGGTTTACAGCCCCAGCATTTT. Its translation is CASSFQGQGLQPQHF.

The V gene is TRBV15, the J gene TRBJ2-5; TRBD1 matches at 9 bases. The V and J ends lost 5 bases and 4 bases, in that order; junction bases with no gene match: 8. The CDR3 covers 15 residues. Germline CDR1 and CDR2: LNHNV and YYDKDF (reference sequence). The DNA of the CDR3 is TGTGCCACCAGCCTACAGGGGGCGCCGGGAGAGACCCAGTACTTC. Translating it yields CATSLQGAPGETQYF.